The 16 T cell receptor beta chains listed next were all sequenced from one sample in a study of CD8 T cells in ankylosing spondylitis. Findings of the study overall: There was a TCR beta motif, made of several highly homologous variants, that appeared characteristic of ankylosing spondylitis blood.

The antigens for these receptors are not known. TCRdb re-called the 5' RACE reads through MiXCR, storing one row per CDR3 protein. The sample lists some 840,000 distinct CDR3 sequences, approximately 10% occurring once. Sample: blood, either unsorted or a sorted T cell fraction (not recorded which). The receptor set was obtained from a male donor with ankylosing spondylitis.

This chain joins TRBV5-1 and TRBJ2-7; D call uncertain. Germline-derived CDR1 and CDR2 are SGHRS and YFSETQ. The CDR3 loop spans 17 amino acids. V shed 2 bases and J shed 3 bases, with 21 bases lying between them. The CDR3: CASSLDWASTSFYEQYF. The DNA of the CDR3 is TGCGCCAGCAGCTTAGATTGGGCCAGCACCTCTTTCTACGAGCAGTACTTC.

This chain connects TRBV18 to TRBJ2-1; TRBD2 agrees at 14 bases. The CDR3 length is 15 residues. V was pared by 3 bases and J by 9 bases, with 4 bases of the junction left unmatched. Germline CDR1 reads KGHSH; CDR2 reads LQKENI. The CDR3 region has the DNA TGTGCCAGCTCACCGGGACTAGCGGGAGTTAGTGAGCAGTTCTTC. It yields the protein CASSPGLAGVSEQFF.

The J gene is TRBJ2-3, the V gene TRBV5-1, with D hard to call. V shed 4 bases and J shed 5 bases, with 14 bases lying between them. Germline lookup yields CDR1 SGHRS and CDR2 YFSETQ. This CDR3 is 14 amino acids long. The CDR3 bases are TGCGCCAGCAGCCTGAGGTTCTGGGGAGATACGCAGTATTTT. Translation gives CASSLRFWGDTQYF.

Only a few counts were recorded for this clonotype. The J gene is TRBJ2-7, the V gene TRBV20-1; TRBD1 matches at 9 bases. CDR3 length: 14 amino acids. Germline CDR1 and CDR2: DFQATT and SNEGSKA (reference sequence). The trim removed 8 bases at V and 4 bases at J, leaving 12 bases unmatched. The DNA of the CDR3 is TGCAGTATCACTCCGGGACAGGGAACGTACGAGCAGTACTTC. This encodes CSITPGQGTYEQYF.

This clonotype was counted between two and nine times. The rearrangement joins TRBV6-2 or TRBV6-3 to TRBJ1-1, with 8 bases matching TRBD1. V was clipped by 6 bases and J by 5 bases; unmatched bases: 8. Germline CDR1 reads MNHEY; CDR2 reads SVGEGT. The CDR3 extends over 14 amino acids. CDR3 residues: CASRNIRTGTEAFF. In DNA, the CDR3 is TGTGCCAGCAGGAACATAAGGACAGGGACTGAAGCTTTCTTT.

This clonotype appeared a few times. J is TRBJ1-1 and V is TRBV12-3 or TRBV12-4, with unresolved D. This CDR3 region has 14 residues. The V gene lost 1 base and the J gene lost 2 bases, with 8 bases spanning the gap. The CDR3 spells CASSLGAYNTEAFF. The CDR3 DNA sequence: TGTGCCAGCAGTTTAGGGGCCTACAACACTGAAGCTTTCTTT.

This clonotype was found a few times. The V call is TRBV29-1, the J call TRBJ2-1, with 11 bases lining up with TRBD2. The V segment lost 6 bases and the J segment 10 bases; nucleotides outside the gene matches: 11. CDR1 is SQVTM, CDR2 ANQGSEA, per germline. The CDR3 extends over 14 amino acids. The CDR3 region has the DNA TGCAGCGTGGAACCGCCGGGACTAGCGGAAGAGCAGTTCTTC. As protein: CSVEPPGLAEEQFF.

The V and J genes are TRBV6-6 and TRBJ1-1; D is unresolved. The CDR3 loop spans 13 amino acids. V lost 6 bases and J lost 3, with 11 bases in between. Germline V gene data show CDR1 as MNHNY and CDR2 as SVGAGI (reference sequence). DNA of the CDR3: TGTGCCAGCAGAAACACACAGTACACTGAAGCTTTCTTT. This codes for CASRNTQYTEAFF.

This clonotype was observed at least ten times. The chain recombines TRBV20-1 with TRBJ2-3, with a weak D call TRBD2 (5 bases). The CDR3 runs 14 residues. Germline V gene sequence: CDR1 DFQATT, CDR2 SNEGSKA (reference sequence). V lost 0 bases to trimming and J lost 4 bases, with 11 bases between them. Here the CDR3 reads CSAREEATPDTQYF. Written as DNA, the CDR3 is TGCAGTGCTAGAGAGGAGGCCACCCCAGATACGCAGTATTTT.

The sample holds a few counts of this clonotype. The gene calls are TRBV4-3 and TRBJ1-1; D not resolved. The V gene's germline CDR1 is LGHNA and CDR2 YSLEER. Trimming pared 5 bases from V and 3 bases from J, leaving 16 bases between. CDR3 length: 15 amino acids. This chain's CDR3 is CASSYIRAEDTEAFF. CDR3 DNA sequence: TGCGCCAGCAGCTACATCCGGGCAGAGGACACTGAAGCTTTCTTT.

This clonotype turned up a few times. The chain uses TRBV20-1 and TRBJ2-7; 14 nucleotides match TRBD2. J gave up 6 bases and V 4 bases, and 8 bases lay outside the gene matches. Germline V gene data show CDR1 as DFQATT and CDR2 as SNEGSKA (reference sequence). CDR3 length equals 15 residues. CDR3 nucleotide sequence: TGCAGTGCTAAGCCGGGACTAGCGGGAGTCAGCGAGCAGTACTTC. As protein: CSAKPGLAGVSEQYF.

The V call is TRBV2, the J call TRBJ1-2, with TRBD1 matching 8 bases. CDR1 is SNHLY and CDR2 is FYNNEI in the germline V gene. This CDR3 is built from 16 residues. The ends lost 5 bases at V and 6 bases at J; junction bases unmatched: 14. CDR3 sequence reads: CASSLRTGISVNGYTF. In nucleotides, the CDR3 is TGTGCCAGCAGTCTTAGGACAGGGATCAGTGTAAATGGCTACACCTTC.

There are many counts of this clonotype. This rearrangement joins TRBV29-1 to TRBJ2-1; D not resolved. Per the germline V gene, CDR1 is SQVTM and CDR2 is ANQGSEA. V lost 3 bases and J lost 3, with 6 bases in between. CDR3 length equals 12 residues. In DNA, the CDR3 is TGCAGCGTTGACTCGGGCTACAATGAGCAGTTCTTC. Protein sequence: CSVDSGYNEQFF.

The rearrangement uses TRBV7-9 and TRBJ1-2; D unresolved. The ends were cut back, 5 bases at V and 13 bases at J, with 11 bases in the middle. CDR1 SEHNR and CDR2 FQNEAQ come from the germline V gene (reference sequence). The CDR3 runs to 10 residues. The CDR3 bases are TGTGCCAGCAGCCCTACCCGTCTCACCTTC. Protein product: CASSPTRLTF.

This clonotype has a handful of counts. The chain joins TRBV15 to TRBJ2-7, with 9 nucleotides matching TRBD1. This CDR3 is 15 amino acids long. Per the germline V gene, CDR1 is LNHNV and CDR2 is YYDKDF (reference sequence). J was trimmed by 1 base and V by 3 bases; bases with no gene match: 4. DNA of the CDR3: TGTGCCACCAGCAGGTCCGGGACAGGGTCCTACGAGCAGTACTTC. Protein: CATSRSGTGSYEQYF.

This clonotype occurred a few times. The chain combines TRBV7-9 with TRBJ2-7; the D gene is possibly TRBD1 (5 bases). This CDR3 contains 17 residues. Between the trimmed V and J ends, which lost 3 bases and 1 base, there was a span of 19 bases. Germline CDR1 SEHNR, CDR2 FQNEAQ (reference sequence). The CDR3 DNA reads TGTGCCAGCAGCTTTAGGGGTGACAGTTCAGGATCCTACGAGCAGTACTTC. It encodes CASSFRGDSSGSYEQYF.